The sequence of this T cell receptor (beta chain) was determined in a study of monozygotic twins with inflammatory bowel disease. Findings and caveats of the study: Telling apart the different T cell subtypes was not possible.

As concerns this clonotype: The antigen is not known.

UMIs bearing a 6-nucleotide sample barcode were added through template switching. TCRdb re-analyzed the 5' RACE reads; it lists each CDR3 protein once, without DNA. The repertoire table contains more than 300,000 distinct CDR3 sequences. This CDR3 has 15 residues. Germline V lookup: CDR1 SGHTA, CDR2 FQGNSA. This chain links TRBV7-2 with TRBJ2-4; without DNA, the TCRdb call of TRBD1 cannot be checked. The source is a human donor with ulcerative colitis or Crohn's disease, or a healthy co-twin of an affected twin (not recorded which). Sequencing was performed on blood. The CDR3 sequence: CASSQGAEGRNIQYF.